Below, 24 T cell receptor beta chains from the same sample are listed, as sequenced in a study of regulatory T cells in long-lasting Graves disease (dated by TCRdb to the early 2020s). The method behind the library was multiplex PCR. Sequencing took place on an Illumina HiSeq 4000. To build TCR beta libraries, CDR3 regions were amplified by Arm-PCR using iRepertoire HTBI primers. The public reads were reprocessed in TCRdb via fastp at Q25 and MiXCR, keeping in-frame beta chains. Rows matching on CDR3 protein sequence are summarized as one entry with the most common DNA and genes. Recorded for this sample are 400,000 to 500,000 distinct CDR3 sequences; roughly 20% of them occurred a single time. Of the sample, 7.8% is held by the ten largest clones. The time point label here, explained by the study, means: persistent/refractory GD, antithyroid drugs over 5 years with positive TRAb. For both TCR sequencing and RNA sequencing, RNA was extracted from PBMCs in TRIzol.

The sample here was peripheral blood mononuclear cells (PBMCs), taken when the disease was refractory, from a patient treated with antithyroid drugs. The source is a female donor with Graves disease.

The CDR3 loop is CASTGANTGELFF. The DNA for the CDR3 is TGTGCCAGCACCGGTGCGAACACCGGGGAGCTGTTTTTT. This rearrangement joins TRBV6-2 or TRBV6-3 to TRBJ2-2; D is uncertain. Trimming removed 7 bases from V and 0 bases from J, with 6 bases in between. The CDR3 is 13 amino acids. The germline V gene encodes CDR1 MNHEY and CDR2 SVGEGT.

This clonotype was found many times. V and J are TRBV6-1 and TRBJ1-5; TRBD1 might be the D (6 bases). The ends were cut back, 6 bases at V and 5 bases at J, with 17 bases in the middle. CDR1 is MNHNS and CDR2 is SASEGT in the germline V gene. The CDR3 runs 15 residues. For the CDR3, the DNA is TGTGCCAGCAGCGTCGGGACATTTATATATCAGCCCCAGCATTTT. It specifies CASSVGTFIYQPQHF.

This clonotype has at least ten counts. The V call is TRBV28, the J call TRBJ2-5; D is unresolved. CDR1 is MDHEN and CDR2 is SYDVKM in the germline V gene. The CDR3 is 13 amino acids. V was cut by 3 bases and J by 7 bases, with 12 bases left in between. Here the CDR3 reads CASSFFSKRTQYF. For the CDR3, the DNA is TGTGCCAGCAGTTTTTTCTCTAAGAGGACCCAGTACTTC.

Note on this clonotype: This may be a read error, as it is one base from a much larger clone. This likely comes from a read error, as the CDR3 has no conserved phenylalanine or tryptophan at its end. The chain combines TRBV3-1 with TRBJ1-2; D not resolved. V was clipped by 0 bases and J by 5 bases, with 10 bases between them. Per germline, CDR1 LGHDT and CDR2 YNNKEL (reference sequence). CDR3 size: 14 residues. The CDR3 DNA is TGTGCCAGCAGCCAAGAGGGCGGCGCTTATGGCTACACCTCC. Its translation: CASSQEGGAYGYTS.

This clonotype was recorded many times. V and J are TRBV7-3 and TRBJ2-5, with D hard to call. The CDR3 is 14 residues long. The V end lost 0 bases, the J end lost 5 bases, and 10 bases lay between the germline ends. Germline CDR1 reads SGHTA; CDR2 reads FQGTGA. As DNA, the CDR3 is TGTGCCAGCAGCTTAACGGGTGCTGAGGAGACCCAGTACTTC. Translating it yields CASSLTGAEETQYF.

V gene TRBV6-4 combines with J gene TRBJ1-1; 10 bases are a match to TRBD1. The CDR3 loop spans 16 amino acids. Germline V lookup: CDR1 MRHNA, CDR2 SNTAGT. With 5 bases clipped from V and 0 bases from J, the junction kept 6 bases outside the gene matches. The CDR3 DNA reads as TGTGCCAGCAGTCCGACAGGGGGCGCGTTGAACACTGAAGCTTTCTTT. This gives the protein CASSPTGGALNTEAFF.

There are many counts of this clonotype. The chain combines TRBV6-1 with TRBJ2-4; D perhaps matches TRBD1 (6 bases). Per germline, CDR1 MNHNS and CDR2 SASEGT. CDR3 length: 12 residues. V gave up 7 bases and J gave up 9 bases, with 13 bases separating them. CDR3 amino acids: CASTGGDSIQYF. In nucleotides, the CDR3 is TGTGCCAGCACTGGGGGCGATAGCATTCAGTACTTC.

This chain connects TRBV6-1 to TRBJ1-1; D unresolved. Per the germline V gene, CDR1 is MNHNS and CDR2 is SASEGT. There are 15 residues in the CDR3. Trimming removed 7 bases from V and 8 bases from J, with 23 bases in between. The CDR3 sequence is CASKPTMAVVLEAFF. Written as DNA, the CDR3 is TGTGCCAGCAAACCTACCATGGCCGTCGTTTTGGAAGCTTTCTTT.

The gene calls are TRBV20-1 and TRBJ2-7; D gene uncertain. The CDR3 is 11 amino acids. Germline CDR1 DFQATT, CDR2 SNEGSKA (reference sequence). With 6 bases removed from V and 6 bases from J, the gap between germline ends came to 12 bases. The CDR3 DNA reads TGCAGTGCCGACCGCTTGGTCGAGCAGTACTTC. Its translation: CSADRLVEQYF.

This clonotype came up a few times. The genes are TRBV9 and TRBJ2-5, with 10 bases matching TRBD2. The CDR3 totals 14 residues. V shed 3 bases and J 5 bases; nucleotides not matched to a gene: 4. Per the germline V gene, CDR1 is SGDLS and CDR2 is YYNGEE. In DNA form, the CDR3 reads TGTGCCAGCAGCGCCGGGACTAGCGTCGAGACCCAGTACTTC. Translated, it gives CASSAGTSVETQYF.

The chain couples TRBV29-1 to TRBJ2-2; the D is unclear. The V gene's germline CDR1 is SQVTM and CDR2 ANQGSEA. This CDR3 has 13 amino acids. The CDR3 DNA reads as TGCGGGGTTGGGCTCATCAACACCGGGGAGCTGTTTTTT. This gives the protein CGVGLINTGELFF.

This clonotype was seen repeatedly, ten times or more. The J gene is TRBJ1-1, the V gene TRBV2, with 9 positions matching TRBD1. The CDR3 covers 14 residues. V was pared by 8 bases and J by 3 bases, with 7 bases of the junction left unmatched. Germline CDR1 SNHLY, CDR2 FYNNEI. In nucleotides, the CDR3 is TGTGCCAGCCGCAAACAGGGGGCATACACTGAAGCTTTCTTT. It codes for CASRKQGAYTEAFF.

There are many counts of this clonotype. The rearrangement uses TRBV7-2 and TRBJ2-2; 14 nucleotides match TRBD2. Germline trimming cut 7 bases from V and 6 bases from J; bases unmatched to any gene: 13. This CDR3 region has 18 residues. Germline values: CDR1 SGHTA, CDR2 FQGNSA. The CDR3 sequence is CASNRGGSGLAGAGELFF. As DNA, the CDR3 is TGTGCCAGCAACAGGGGCGGATCGGGACTAGCGGGAGCCGGGGAGCTGTTTTTT.

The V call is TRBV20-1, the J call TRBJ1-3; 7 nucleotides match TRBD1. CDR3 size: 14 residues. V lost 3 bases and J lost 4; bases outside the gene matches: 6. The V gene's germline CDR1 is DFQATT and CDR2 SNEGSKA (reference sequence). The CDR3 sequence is CSASRDSRGNTIYF. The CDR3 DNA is TGCAGTGCTAGCCGGGACAGCCGAGGAAACACCATATATTTT.

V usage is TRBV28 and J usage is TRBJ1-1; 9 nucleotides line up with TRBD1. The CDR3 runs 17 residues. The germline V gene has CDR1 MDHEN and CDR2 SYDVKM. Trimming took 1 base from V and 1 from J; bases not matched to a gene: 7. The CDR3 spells CASSLSLGQGTNTEAFF. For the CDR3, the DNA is TGTGCCAGCAGTTTATCCCTGGGACAGGGCACGAACACTGAAGCTTTCTTT.

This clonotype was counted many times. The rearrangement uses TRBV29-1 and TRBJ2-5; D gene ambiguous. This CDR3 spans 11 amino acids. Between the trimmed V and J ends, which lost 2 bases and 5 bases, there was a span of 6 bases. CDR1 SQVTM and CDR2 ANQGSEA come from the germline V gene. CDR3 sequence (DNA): TGCAGCGTTGAACAGTGGGAGACCCAGTACTTC. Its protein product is CSVEQWETQYF.

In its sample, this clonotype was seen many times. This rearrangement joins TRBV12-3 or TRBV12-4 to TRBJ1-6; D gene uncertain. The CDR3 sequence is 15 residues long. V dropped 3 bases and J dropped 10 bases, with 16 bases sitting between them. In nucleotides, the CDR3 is TGTGCCAGCAGTTTGGTGGTTGGGAAGCGGTCACCCCTCCACTTT. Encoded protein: CASSLVVGKRSPLHF.

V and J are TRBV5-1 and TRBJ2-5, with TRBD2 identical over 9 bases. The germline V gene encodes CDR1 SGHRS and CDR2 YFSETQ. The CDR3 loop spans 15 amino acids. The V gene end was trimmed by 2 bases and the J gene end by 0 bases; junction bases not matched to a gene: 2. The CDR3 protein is CASSLTSGYQETQYF. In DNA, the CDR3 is TGCGCCAGCAGCTTAACTAGCGGGTACCAAGAGACCCAGTACTTC.

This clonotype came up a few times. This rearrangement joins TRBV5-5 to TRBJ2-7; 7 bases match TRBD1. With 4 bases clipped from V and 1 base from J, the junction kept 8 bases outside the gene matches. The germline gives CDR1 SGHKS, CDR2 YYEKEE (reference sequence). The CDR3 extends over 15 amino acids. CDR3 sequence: CASSRDRAISYEQYF. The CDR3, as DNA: TGTGCCAGCAGCCGCGACAGGGCAATATCCTACGAGCAGTACTTC.

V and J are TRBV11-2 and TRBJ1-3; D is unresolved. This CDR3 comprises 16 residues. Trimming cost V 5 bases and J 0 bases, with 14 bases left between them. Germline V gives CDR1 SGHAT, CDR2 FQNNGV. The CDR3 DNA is TGTGCCAGCAGCCCCCTCGGGCGTTCCTCTGGAAACACCATATATTTT. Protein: CASSPLGRSSGNTIYF.

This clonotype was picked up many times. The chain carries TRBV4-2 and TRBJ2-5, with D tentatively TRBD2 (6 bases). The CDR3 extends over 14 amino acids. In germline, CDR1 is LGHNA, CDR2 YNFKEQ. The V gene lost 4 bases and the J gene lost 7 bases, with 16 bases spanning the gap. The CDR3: CASSPVHGRGTQYF. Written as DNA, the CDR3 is TGTGCCAGCAGCCCAGTACACGGGCGGGGGACCCAGTACTTC.

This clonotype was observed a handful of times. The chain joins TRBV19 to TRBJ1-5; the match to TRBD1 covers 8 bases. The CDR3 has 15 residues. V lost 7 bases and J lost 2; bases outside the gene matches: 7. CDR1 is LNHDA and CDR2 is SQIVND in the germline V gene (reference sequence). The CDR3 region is CASKADRAGNQPQHF. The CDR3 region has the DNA TGTGCCAGTAAGGCGGACAGGGCCGGCAATCAGCCCCAGCATTTT. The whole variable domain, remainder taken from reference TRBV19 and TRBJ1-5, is DGGITQSPKYLFRKEGQNVTLSCEQNLNHDAMYWYRQDPGQGLRLIYYSQIVNDFQKGDIAEGYSVSREKKESFPLTVTSAQKNPTAFYLCASKADRAGNQPQHFGDGTRLSIL.

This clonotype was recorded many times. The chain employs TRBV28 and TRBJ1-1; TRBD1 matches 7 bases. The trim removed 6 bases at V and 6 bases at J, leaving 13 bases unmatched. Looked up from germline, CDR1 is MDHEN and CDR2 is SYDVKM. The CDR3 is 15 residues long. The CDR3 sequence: CASRPTGKGSAEAFF. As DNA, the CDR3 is TGTGCCAGCAGGCCGACAGGGAAAGGGTCTGCTGAAGCTTTCTTT.

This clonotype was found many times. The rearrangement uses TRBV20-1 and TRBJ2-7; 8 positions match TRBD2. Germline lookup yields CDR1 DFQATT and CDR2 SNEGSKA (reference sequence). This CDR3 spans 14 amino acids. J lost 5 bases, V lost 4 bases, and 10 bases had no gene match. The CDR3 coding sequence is TGCAGTGCTATTAATCCGACTAGCGTCCACGAGCAGTACTTC. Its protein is CSAINPTSVHEQYF.